This T cell receptor beta chain stems from a study of T cells after yellow fever vaccination. Notes on the study in general: The secondary response was weaker, and its peak arrived faster, on day 5 versus 15. From the bulk population, abundant clonotypes could contaminate and appear within FACS-sorted repertoires.

A word on this clonotype: The antigen is not known.

The CDR3 is 12 residues long. The germline CDR1 and CDR2 sequences are LGHDT and YNNKEL (reference sequence). Trimming shortened V by 7 bases and J by 15 bases, and 19 bases separated the two germline ends. TCR cDNA was made by 5'RACE template switching, adding a universal primer site and UMIs. One entry per CDR3 protein, called by TCRdb with MiXCR from the 5' RACE reads. The repertoire consists of some 500,000 distinct CDR3 sequences, with 13% occurring once and the leading ten covering roughly an eighth. This sample comprised PBMCs, obtained on the day of the yellow fever booster vaccination. The receptor comes from a man aged 30 to 39 who received the YFV17D yellow fever vaccine. The V call is TRBV3-1, the J call TRBJ2-1, with a possible D match to TRBD2 (5 bases). CDR3 sequence (DNA): TGTGCCAGCACCGGAGGTACTAGTAGGCTGTTCTTC. It yields the protein CASTGGTSRLFF.